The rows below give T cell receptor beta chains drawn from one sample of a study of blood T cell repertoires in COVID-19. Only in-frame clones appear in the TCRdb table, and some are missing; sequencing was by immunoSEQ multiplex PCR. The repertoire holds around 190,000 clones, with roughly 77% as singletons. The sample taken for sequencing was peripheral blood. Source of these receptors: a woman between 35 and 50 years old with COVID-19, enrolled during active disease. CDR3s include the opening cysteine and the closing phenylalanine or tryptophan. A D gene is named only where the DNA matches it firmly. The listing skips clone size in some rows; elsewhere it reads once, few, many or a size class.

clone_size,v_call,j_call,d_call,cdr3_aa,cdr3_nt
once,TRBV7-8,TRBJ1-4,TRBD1,CASSVLTGVNEKLFF,TGTGCCAGCAGCGTACTGACAGGGGTTAATGAAAAACTGTTTTTT
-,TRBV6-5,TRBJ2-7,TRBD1,CASSTGTASSYEQYF,TGTGCCAGCAGTACTGGGACAGCGAGCTCCTACGAGCAGTACTTC
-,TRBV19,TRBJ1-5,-,CASTGGIGGIGNQPQHF,TGTGCCAGTACGGGGGGGATCGGGGGCATTGGCAATCAGCCCCAGCATTTT
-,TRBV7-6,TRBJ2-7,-,CASSLPNPPRYEQYF,TGTGCCAGCAGCTTACCTAACCCACCCCGTTACGAGCAGTACTTC
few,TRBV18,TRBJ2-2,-,CASSPRGTTAYPGELFF,TGTGCCAGCTCACCACGCGGGACGACTGCGTATCCCGGGGAGCTGTTTTTT
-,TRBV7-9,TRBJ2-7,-,CASSLGGESHEQYF,TGTGCCAGCAGCTTAGGGGGGGAATCCCACGAGCAGTACTTC
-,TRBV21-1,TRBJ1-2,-,CASFSTGLDYGYTF,TGTGCCAGCTTTTCGACAGGGCTCGACTATGGCTACACCTTC
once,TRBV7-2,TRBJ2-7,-,CASSTLVLSSYEQYF,TGTGCCAGCAGTACACTAGTCCTTAGCTCCTACGAGCAGTACTTC
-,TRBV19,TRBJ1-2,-,CASSREGTNYGYTF,TGTGCCAGTAGTCGGGAAGGGACTAACTATGGCTACACCTTC
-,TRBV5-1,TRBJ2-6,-,CASSSTGTGANVLTF,TGCGCCAGCAGCTCCACAGGGACTGGGGCCAACGTCCTGACTTTC
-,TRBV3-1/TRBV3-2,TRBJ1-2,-,CASSQEGRGWIGYGYTF,TGTGCCAGCAGCCAAGAGGGCAGGGGTTGGATAGGCTATGGCTACACCTTC
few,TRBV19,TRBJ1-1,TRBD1,CASSFQQGATEAFF,TGTGCCAGTAGTTTCCAACAGGGGGCCACTGAAGCTTTCTTT
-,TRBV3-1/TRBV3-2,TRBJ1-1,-,CASSPISGTTEAFF,TGTGCCAGCAGCCCTATATCAGGAACCACTGAAGCTTTCTTT
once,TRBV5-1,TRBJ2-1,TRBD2,CASSLAEAGGAHNEQFF,TGCGCCAGCAGCTTGGCCGAGGCGGGGGGGGCCCACAATGAGCAGTTCTTC
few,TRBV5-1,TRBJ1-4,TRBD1,CASSPAVGTGLNEKLFF,TGCGCCAGCAGCCCCGCCGTCGGGACAGGGCTTAATGAAAAACTGTTTTTT
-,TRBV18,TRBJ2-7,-,CASSPSRGFGSYEQYF,TGTGCCAGCTCACCATCCAGAGGGTTTGGCTCCTACGAGCAGTACTTC
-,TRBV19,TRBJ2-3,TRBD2,CASRLLAGGIDTQYF,TGTGCCAGTAGGCTACTAGCGGGGGGAATAGATACGCAGTATTTT
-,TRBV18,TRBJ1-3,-,CASSPGVRNTIYF,TGTGCCAGCTCACCCGGGGTTAGAAACACCATATATTTT
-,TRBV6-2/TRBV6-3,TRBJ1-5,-,CASSRTFTQSNQPQHF,TGTGCCAGCAGCCGAACCTTTACACAGAGCAATCAGCCCCAGCATTTT
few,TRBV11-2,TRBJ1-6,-,CASSLGQNSPLHF,TGTGCCAGCAGCTTAGGTCAGAATTCACCCCTCCACTTT
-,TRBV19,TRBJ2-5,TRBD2,CASSPPGTSGVETQYF,TGTGCCAGTAGTCCTCCCGGGACTAGCGGAGTAGAGACCCAGTACTTC
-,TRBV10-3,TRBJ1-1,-,CATLGATGSTEAFF,TGTGCCACCCTAGGAGCCACTGGGAGCACTGAAGCTTTCTTT
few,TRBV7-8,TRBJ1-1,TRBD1,CASSLANRGGNTEAFF,TGTGCCAGCAGCTTAGCAAACAGGGGCGGGAACACTGAAGCTTTCTTT
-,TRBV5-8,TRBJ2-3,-,CASSPRADTQYF,TGTGCCAGCAGCCCCAGGGCAGATACGCAGTATTTT
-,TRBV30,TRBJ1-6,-,CAWSETYRYPNLGSYNSPLHF,TGTGCCTGGAGTGAAACGTACAGGTACCCTAATCTAGGTTCCTATAATTCACCCCTCCACTTT
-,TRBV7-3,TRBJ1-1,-,CASSFSGGSETEAFF,TGTGCCAGCAGCTTCTCGGGGGGCAGTGAGACTGAAGCTTTCTTT
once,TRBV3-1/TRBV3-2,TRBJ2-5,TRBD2,CASSRGLAGPQETQYF,TGTGCCAGCAGCCGAGGACTAGCGGGCCCCCAAGAGACCCAGTACTTC